The TCR beta chain under discussion was sequenced for a study of cytomegalovirus exposure and HLA in healthy donors. PCR involved 60 Vbeta and 13 Jbeta primers. Sequencing was performed with immunoSEQ multiplex PCR; in TCRdb, only in-frame clones are kept and a portion is missing. The sample lists about 150,000 clones; about four fifths were seen once. This clone was recorded only once. The germline CDR1 and CDR2 sequences are LGHNA and YNFKEQ. V dropped 0 bases and J dropped 7 bases, with 5 bases sitting between them. The length of the CDR3 is 12 residues. This sequence originates from a man younger than 30 in good health and CMV-seronegative. The source material was PBMCs. The J gene is TRBJ2-3, the V gene TRBV4-2; D remains ambiguous. CDR3 DNA sequence: TGTGCCAGCAGCCAAGAGACTTATACGCAGTATTTT. This sequence encodes CASSQETYTQYF.